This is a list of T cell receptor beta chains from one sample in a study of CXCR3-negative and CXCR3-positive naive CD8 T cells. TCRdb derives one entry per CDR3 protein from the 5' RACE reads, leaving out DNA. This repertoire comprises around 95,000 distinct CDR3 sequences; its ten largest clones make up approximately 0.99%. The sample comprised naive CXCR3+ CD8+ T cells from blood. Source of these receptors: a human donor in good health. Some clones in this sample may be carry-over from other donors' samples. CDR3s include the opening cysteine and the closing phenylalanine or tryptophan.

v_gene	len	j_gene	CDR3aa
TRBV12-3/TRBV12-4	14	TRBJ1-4	CASTSGGTNEKLFF
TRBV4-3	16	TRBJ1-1	CASSQEKEGSWGEAFF
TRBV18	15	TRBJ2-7	CASSPPEQGSYEQYF
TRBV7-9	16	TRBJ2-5	CASSFPRTGVQETQYF
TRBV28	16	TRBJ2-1	CASSPRGAGGYNEQFF
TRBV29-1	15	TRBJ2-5	CSVEPTDRGGRDQYF
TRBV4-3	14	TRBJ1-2	CASSQEASAGGYTF
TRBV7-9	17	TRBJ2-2	CASSLEGVHGNTGELFF
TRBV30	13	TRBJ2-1	CAWKIAGDNEQFF
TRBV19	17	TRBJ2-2	CASIGERGEMNTGELFF
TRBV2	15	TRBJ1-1	CASSDQGFMNTEAFF
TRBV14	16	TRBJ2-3	CASSHPGQGRGDTQYF
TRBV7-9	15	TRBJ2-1	CASSYRDRGYNEQFF
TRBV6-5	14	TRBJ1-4	CASSHSAGEEKLFF
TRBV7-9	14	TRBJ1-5	CASSSDRSNQPQHF
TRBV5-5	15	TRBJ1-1	CASSPQRVMNTEAFF
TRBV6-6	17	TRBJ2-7	CASRPRVGRGGPNEQYF
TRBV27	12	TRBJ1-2	CASSDRSYGYTF
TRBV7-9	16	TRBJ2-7	CASSPRVAGGQYEQYF
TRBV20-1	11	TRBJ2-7	CSARRGPEQYF
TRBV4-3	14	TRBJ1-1	CASSQDRGWTEAFF
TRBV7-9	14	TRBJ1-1	CASSLTTGRTEAFF
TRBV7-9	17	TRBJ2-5	CASSLAIAADRGETQYF
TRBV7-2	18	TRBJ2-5	CASYPAASFKTRGETQYF
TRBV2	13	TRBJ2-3	CASSVGRTDTQYF
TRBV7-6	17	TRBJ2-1	CASSRRLATTPYNEQFF
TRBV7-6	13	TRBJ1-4	CASSSTGAVTLFF
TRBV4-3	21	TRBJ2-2	CASSQDWFRDRVLDDTGELFF
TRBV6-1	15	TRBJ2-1	CASSDIQGAYNEQFF
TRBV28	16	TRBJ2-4	CASSFGGGWSKNIQYF
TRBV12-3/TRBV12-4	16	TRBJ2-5	CASSLVWDRDQETQYF
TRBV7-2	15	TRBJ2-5	CASSLSVSSRETQYF
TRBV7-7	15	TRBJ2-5	CASTIGSSGAETQYF
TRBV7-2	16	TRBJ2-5	CASSLGQILVEETQYF
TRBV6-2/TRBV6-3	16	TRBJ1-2	CASSYLKYEANYGYTF
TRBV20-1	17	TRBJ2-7	CSAREGTSGRYPYEQYF
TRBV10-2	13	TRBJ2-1	CASSATGSAEQFF
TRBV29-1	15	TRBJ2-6	CSVPGTGSGANVLTF
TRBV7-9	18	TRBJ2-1	CASSLGLAGDYSYNEQFF
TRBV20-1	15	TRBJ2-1	CSARDPSIGYNEQFF
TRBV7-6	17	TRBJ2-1	CASSLVSAVSSYNEQFF
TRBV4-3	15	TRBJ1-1	CASSQDRAGYSEAFF
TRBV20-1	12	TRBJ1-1	CSASLGDTEALF
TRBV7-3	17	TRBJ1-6	CASSLDGGSSYNSPLHF
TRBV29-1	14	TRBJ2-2	CSVDRQEETGELFF
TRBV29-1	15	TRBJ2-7	CSVDEGREPPYEQYF
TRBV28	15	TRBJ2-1	CASRRGTGGPNEQFF
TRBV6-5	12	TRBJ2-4	CASSPDRFKWYF